This section outlines one T cell receptor (beta chain) sequence together with its context. Its antigen remains unknown. This specimen belongs to a study of somatic mutations in cytotoxic T cells in rheumatoid arthritis. Study-wide background: Certain V beta antibody-stained T-cell populations, V beta1+ cells sequenced for TCRB among them, were flow-sorted to nearly 100% purity. Study findings and constraints: About an eighth of the roughly 65 patients had a largest CD8+ clone above 20% of CD8+ cells. No multiple-comparison adjustment was applied to the slight TRBV07 underrepresentation in rheumatoid arthritis patients.

Isolation of the CD4+ and CD8+ populations was accomplished via positive magnetic bead selection, with purity assessed by flow cytometry. There are 13 residues in the CDR3. CDR1 and CDR2 (germline): PRHDT, FYEKMQ (reference sequence). J was trimmed by 6 bases and V by 5 bases; bases with no gene match: 6. TCRdb keeps only in-frame clones here, not all; method: immunoSEQ multiplex PCR. The sample includes 9,500 to 15,000 clones, approximately 80% seen only once; the top ten take roughly 13%. V and J are TRBV13 and TRBJ1-2; 7 bases map to TRBD1. The sample was CD8+ T cells sorted from blood. This TCR derives from a man aged 45-65 years in good health. As DNA, the CDR3 is TGTGCCAGCAGCGCAAGGGACAGAGATGGCTACACCTTC. This encodes CASSARDRDGYTF.